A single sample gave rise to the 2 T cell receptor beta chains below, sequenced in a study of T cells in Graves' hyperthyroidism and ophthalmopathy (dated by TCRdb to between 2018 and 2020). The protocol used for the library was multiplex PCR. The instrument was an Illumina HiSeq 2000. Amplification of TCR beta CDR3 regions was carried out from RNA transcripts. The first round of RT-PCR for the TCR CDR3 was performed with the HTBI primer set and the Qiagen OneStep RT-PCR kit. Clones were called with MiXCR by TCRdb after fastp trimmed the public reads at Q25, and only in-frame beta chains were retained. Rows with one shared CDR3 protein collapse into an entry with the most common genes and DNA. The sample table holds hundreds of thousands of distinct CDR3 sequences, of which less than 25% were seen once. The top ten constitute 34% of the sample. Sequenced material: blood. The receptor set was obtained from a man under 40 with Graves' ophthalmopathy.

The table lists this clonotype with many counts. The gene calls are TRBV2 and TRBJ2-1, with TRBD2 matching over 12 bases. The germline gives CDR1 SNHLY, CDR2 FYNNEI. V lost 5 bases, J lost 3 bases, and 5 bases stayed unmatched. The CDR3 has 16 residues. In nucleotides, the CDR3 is TGTGCCAGCAGTTACCTGACTAGCGGGGGCTACAATGAGCAGTTCTTC. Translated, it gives CASSYLTSGGYNEQFF.

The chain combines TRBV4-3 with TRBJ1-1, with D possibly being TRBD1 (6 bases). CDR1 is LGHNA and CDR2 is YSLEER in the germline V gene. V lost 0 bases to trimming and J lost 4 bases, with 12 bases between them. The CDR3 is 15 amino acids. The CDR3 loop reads CASSQDWGRGTEAFF. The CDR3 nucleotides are TGCGCCAGCAGCCAAGATTGGGGGCGCGGCACTGAAGCTTTCTTT.